The present T cell receptor beta chain was sequenced within a study of T cell responses to AZD1222 COVID-19 vaccine. Method: immunoSEQ multiplex PCR; TCRdb's copy keeps in-frame clones and lacks some. Among 150,000 to 180,000 clones listed, approximately 86% were seen once. V lost 10 bases to trimming and J lost 5 bases, with 14 bases between them. Germline V gene lookup returns CDR1 MDHEN and CDR2 SYDVKM. The CDR3 consists of 12 residues. Notes on this clone: The antigen is not known.

Study outcomes and limitations: Reportedly, nearly half the spike-specific TCRs target unmutated variant regions.

The specimen was peripheral blood, collected after recovery from COVID-19. The source is an adult who had recovered from COVID-19. This chain uses TRBV28 with TRBJ1-1; D gene unclear. The CDR3 DNA follows: TGTGCCACCGACGGGGATCGTACTGAAGCTTTCTTT. Protein sequence: CATDGDRTEAFF.